One sample yielded the 11 T cell receptor beta chains listed below, sequenced in a study of blood T cell repertoires in COVID-19. Profiled with immunoSEQ multiplex PCR; TCRdb holds only in-frame clones, not every one. The profile shows around 200,000 clones, roughly 86% of them singletons. The specimen was PBMCs or T cells enriched from blood (not recorded which). Every receptor here comes from a young man with acute COVID-19.

The chain carries TRBV28 and TRBJ2-7; 7 nucleotides line up with TRBD1. In germline, CDR1 is MDHEN, CDR2 SYDVKM. Germline trimming cut 4 bases from V and 2 bases from J; bases unmatched to any gene: 5. There are 14 residues in the CDR3. Here the CDR3 DNA reads TGTGCCAGCAGTTCTGTGACAGGGACCTACGAGCAGTACTTC. This encodes CASSSVTGTYEQYF.

In this sample, this clone turned up once. The rearrangement uses TRBV6-6 and TRBJ2-1; D is perhaps TRBD2 (5 bases). This CDR3 spans 14 amino acids. The V and J ends lost 2 bases and 6 bases respectively, with 11 bases between them. The germline CDR1 and CDR2 sequences are MNHNY and SVGAGI (reference sequence). The chain's CDR3 is CASSYVTSGNEQFF. CDR3 nucleotide sequence: TGTGCCAGCAGTTACGTAACTAGTGGCAATGAGCAGTTCTTC.

The chain links TRBV6-5 to TRBJ1-1; the match to TRBD1 covers 9 bases. The germline CDR1 and CDR2 sequences are MNHEY and SVGAGI. Trimming took 6 bases from V and 8 from J; bases not matched to a gene: 4. The CDR3 totals 12 residues. The CDR3 spells CASRIQGAEAFF. The CDR3, as DNA: TGTGCCAGCAGAATACAGGGGGCGGAAGCTTTCTTT.

V gene TRBV5-1 combines with J gene TRBJ2-5; weak D call: TRBD1 (5 bases). The CDR3 is 15 residues long. Deletions cut 4 bases from V and 0 bases from J, with 13 bases between. CDR1 is SGHRS, CDR2 YFSETQ, per germline. In nucleotides, the CDR3 is TGCGCCAGCAGCCTAATTGGACAAAACCAAGAGACCCAGTACTTC. Its protein product is CASSLIGQNQETQYF.

V and J are TRBV7-3 and TRBJ2-2; 12 bases align to TRBD2. The trim removed 4 bases at V and 4 bases at J, leaving 13 bases unmatched. The CDR3 contains 19 residues. The germline V gene has CDR1 SGHTA and CDR2 FQGTGA. This chain's CDR3 is CASSYSPSGRARSTGELFF. CDR3 DNA: TGTGCCAGCAGCTATAGCCCTAGCGGGAGGGCCCGGAGCACCGGGGAGCTGTTTTTT.

The chain links TRBV5-1 to TRBJ2-7; 11 positions match TRBD2. Germline V gives CDR1 SGHRS, CDR2 YFSETQ. V gave up 2 bases and J gave up 7 bases; unmatched junction bases: 8. This CDR3 comprises 15 residues. CDR3 amino acids: CASSFTSGSSGEQYF. The CDR3 nucleotides are TGCGCCAGCAGCTTTACTAGCGGGAGTAGTGGAGAGCAGTACTTC. The variable domain in full, completed from reference TRBV5-1 and TRBJ2-7, reads KAGVTQTPRYLIKTRGQQVTLSCSPISGHRSVSWYQQTPGQGLQFLFEYFSETQRNKGNFPGRFSGRQFSNSRSEMNVSTLELGDSALYLCASSFTSGSSGEQYFGPGTRLTVT.

The rearrangement joins TRBV24-1 to TRBJ2-2; D not resolved. CDR1 is KGHDR and CDR2 is SFDVKD in the germline V gene. V lost 4 bases to trimming and J lost 4 bases, with 15 bases between them. The CDR3 extends over 16 amino acids. CDR3 sequence (DNA): TGTGCCACCAGTGACGCCCAATGGAGCTCCACCGGGGAGCTGTTTTTT. Encoded protein: CATSDAQWSSTGELFF.

V usage is TRBV7-9 and J usage is TRBJ2-3; possible D gene TRBD2, 5 bases. Per the germline V gene, CDR1 is SEHNR and CDR2 is FQNEAQ (reference sequence). The length of the CDR3 is 12 residues. Trimming shortened V by 2 bases and J by 5 bases, and 5 bases separated the two germline ends. CDR3 protein: CASSLSGDTQYF. Here the CDR3 DNA reads TGTGCCAGCAGCTTAAGCGGAGATACGCAGTATTTT. The full variable domain, its missing parts supplied by reference TRBV7-9 and TRBJ2-3, is DTGVSQNPRHKITKRGQNVTFRCDPISEHNRLYWYRQTLGQGPEFLTYFQNEAQLEKSRLLSDRFSAERPKGSFSTLEIQRTEQGDSAMYLCASSLSGDTQYFGPGTRLTVL.

The V gene is TRBV7-4, the J gene TRBJ1-4; no clear D gene. Germline V gives CDR1 SGHVT, CDR2 SQSDAQ. The CDR3 spans 11 residues. V was trimmed by 2 bases and J by 14 bases, leaving 9 bases between them. The CDR3: CASSLITYLFF. In nucleotides, the CDR3 is TGTGCCAGCAGCTTAATAACATACCTGTTTTTT.

The V gene is TRBV7-9, the J gene TRBJ1-4, with TRBD1 matching over 7 bases. The CDR3 contains 15 residues. V trimming: 0 bases; J trimming: 8 bases; junction bases outside the gene matches: 6. CDR1 SEHNR and CDR2 FQNEAQ come from the germline V gene (reference sequence). CDR3: CASSLASVTGEKLFF. The CDR3 nucleotides read TGTGCCAGCAGCTTAGCGTCAGTGACAGGGGAAAAACTGTTTTTT. Full variable domain (outside the CDR3, taken from reference TRBV7-9 and TRBJ1-4): DTGVSQNPRHKITKRGQNVTFRCDPISEHNRLYWYRQTLGQGPEFLTYFQNEAQLEKSRLLSDRFSAERPKGSFSTLEIQRTEQGDSAMYLCASSLASVTGEKLFFGSGTQLSVL.

This clone was found a few times. In nucleotides, the CDR3 is TGTGCCAGCAGCTTAGGTGGGCAGGGGAGCACTGAAGCTTTCTTT. It is translated as CASSLGGQGSTEAFF. V gene TRBV5-4 combines with J gene TRBJ1-1; weak D call: TRBD1 (6 bases). Deletions cut 2 bases from V and 4 bases from J, with 15 bases between. The CDR3 has 15 residues. The germline CDR1 and CDR2 sequences are SGHNT and YYREEE (reference sequence).